The clone carrying this T cell receptor beta chain came up a few times. The target antigen is unknown. This entry comes from a study of T cell responses to AZD1222 COVID-19 vaccine. Assay used: immunoSEQ multiplex PCR; TCRdb lists only in-frame clones, some missing. The table lists around 130,000 clones, around 91% of them singletons. V lost 4 bases, J lost 0 bases, and 10 bases lay in between. The CDR3 has 15 amino acids. Germline CDR1 LGHDT, CDR2 YNNKEL (reference sequence). Overall study results and limits: Breadth and depth of Spike-specific TCRs rose after two AZD1222 doses. No repertoire was sampled before or during the peak T cell response, only after it. Donors skewed white British and female; clonal diversity was possibly underestimated.

The sequence came from an adult in good health. The sample consisted of peripheral blood, taken on day 0 of AZD1222 vaccination. This chain joins TRBV3-1 (or the pseudogene TRBV3-2) and TRBJ1-3; D gene uncertain. The CDR3 loop is CASSPSPSSGNTIYF. CDR3 bases: TGTGCCAGCAGCCCGTCTCCCAGCTCTGGAAACACCATATATTTT.